This TCR beta chain stems from a study of blood T cell repertoires in COVID-19. Study summary: Both acute and convalescent COVID-19 samples were obtained from the United States, Italy and Spain. PBMCs, B-cell-depleted T cells, or T cells were the source of the cDNA or gDNA that made up the material.

Per the original data handling: Counts of nucleated cells, estimated from reference gene primer amplification, were obtained. Sequencing was performed with immunoSEQ multiplex PCR; in TCRdb, only in-frame clones are kept and a portion is missing. The DNA was the basis for D and trimming; V, J and clone size are from that table. The sample lists around 50,000 clones; more than 80% were seen once. V lost 4 bases and J lost 4, with 22 bases in between. The CDR3 runs to 17 residues. From germline, CDR1 is MGHRA and CDR2 YSYEKL. The V and J genes are TRBV4-1 and TRBJ1-2; possible D gene TRBD1, 6 bases. The origin of this receptor is a man between 60 and 75 years old with acute or convalescent COVID-19. The sample taken for sequencing was peripheral blood. CDR3 DNA sequence: TGCGCCAGCAGCCGCGGCCCGACTCGACAGGATATCTATGGCTACACCTTC. This encodes CASSRGPTRQDIYGYTF.